This entry lists 15 T cell receptor beta chains sequenced from one sample in a study of shared clonotypes between healthy human individuals. Libraries were prepared by immunoSEQ multiplex PCR; TCRdb keeps only in-frame clonotypes and omits some of them. Of around 750,000 clones listed, around 72% are singletons. Sequenced input: memory CD4+ T cells sorted from blood. Subset meaning: CD45RA-negative fraction. Receptors were obtained from a woman aged 25 to 39 in good health.

Of note for this clone: One base away lies a much larger clone, so this may be a sequencing read error. This chain links TRBV28 with TRBJ1-2, with 7 nucleotides matching TRBD1. CDR1 MDHEN and CDR2 SYDVKM come from the germline V gene. V shed 6 bases and J 4 bases; nucleotides not matched to a gene: 5. CDR3 size: 13 residues. The CDR3 DNA follows: TGTGCCAGCAGCCCGGGACAGCTCTATGGCTACACCTTC. Amino acids: CASSPGQLYGYTF.

The chain is built from TRBV29-1 and TRBJ2-3, with TRBD2 matching over 15 bases. Trimming cost V 8 bases and J 1 base; bases outside gene matches: 13. This CDR3 has 18 amino acids. Germline loops: CDR1 SQVTM, CDR2 ANQGSEA. The CDR3 nucleotides read TGCAGCATTAAAGCCGGGACTAGCGGGAGGAAGGGCACAGATACGCAGTATTTT. Translation: CSIKAGTSGRKGTDTQYF.

This chain uses TRBV6-6 with TRBJ1-2; D is uncertain. The ends were cut back, 11 bases at V and 5 bases at J, with 12 bases in the middle. There are 11 residues in the CDR3. From germline, CDR1 is MNHNY and CDR2 SVGAGI (reference sequence). The CDR3 here is CAARREYGYTF. As DNA, the CDR3 is TGTGCCGCGCGACGGGAGTATGGCTACACCTTC.

This clone was counted a single time. The gene calls are TRBV27 and TRBJ1-5, with 9 bases identical to TRBD1. CDR3 length equals 15 residues. V shed 6 bases and J 2 bases; nucleotides not matched to a gene: 5. Germline loops: CDR1 MNHEY, CDR2 SMNVEV (reference sequence). The chain's CDR3 is CASRGQGGGNQPQHF. The DNA of the CDR3 is TGTGCCAGCAGGGGACAGGGCGGGGGCAATCAGCCCCAGCATTTT.

V gene TRBV5-1 combines with J gene TRBJ2-6; no definite D call. The CDR3 is made up of 17 amino acids. Trimming took off 4 bases at V and 0 bases at J, with 14 bases between the two ends. Germline-derived CDR1 and CDR2 are SGHRS and YFSETQ. The CDR3 here is CASSLRTIGSGANVLTF. The CDR3 nucleotides are TGCGCCAGCAGCCTGCGGACGATAGGCTCTGGGGCCAACGTCCTGACTTTC.

The chain couples TRBV6-1 to TRBJ2-1, with D possibly TRBD2 on 5 matching bases. Germline assignment: CDR1 MNHNS and CDR2 SASEGT. The V end lost 2 bases, the J end lost 2 bases, and 13 bases lay between the germline ends. The CDR3 has 16 amino acids. CDR3 loop: CASSELAPRAYNEQFF. In nucleotides, the CDR3 is TGTGCCAGCAGTGAATTAGCGCCGCGGGCCTACAATGAGCAGTTCTTC.

The gene calls are TRBV14 and TRBJ2-7, with 10 bases fitting TRBD1. Germline loops: CDR1 SGHDN, CDR2 FVKESK. With V trimmed by 4 bases and J by 5 bases, 8 bases remained unmatched. There are 15 residues in the CDR3. The CDR3 sequence: CASSRAGTGVHEQYF. For the CDR3, the DNA is TGTGCCAGCAGCCGGGCCGGGACAGGGGTTCACGAGCAGTACTTC.

The chain carries TRBV30 and TRBJ2-2, with 10 nucleotides matching TRBD2. Germline V lookup: CDR1 GTSNPN, CDR2 SVGIG (reference sequence). Germline trimming cut 0 bases from V and 5 bases from J; bases unmatched to any gene: 0. The CDR3 is 14 residues long. The CDR3 sequence is CAWSVLAGTGELFF. CDR3 DNA: TGTGCCTGGAGTGTACTAGCGGGAACCGGGGAGCTGTTTTTT.

This chain links TRBV6-5 with TRBJ1-1; TRBD1 is a possible D gene (5 bases). The V gene's germline CDR1 is MNHEY and CDR2 SVGAGI. This CDR3 is 13 amino acids long. V was cut by 2 bases and J by 5 bases, with 9 bases left in between. The CDR3 DNA reads as TGTGCCAGCAGTTACAGGGGCATGACTGAAGCTTTCTTT. It is translated as CASSYRGMTEAFF.

The V gene is TRBV5-1, the J gene TRBJ2-7, with TRBD2 as a possible D gene (6 bases). The CDR3 length is 14 residues. V was clipped by 0 bases and J by 5 bases, with 12 bases between them. Per the germline V gene, CDR1 is SGHRS and CDR2 is YFSETQ. The CDR3 loop reads CASSLEAAGHEQYF. CDR3 DNA sequence: TGCGCCAGCAGCTTGGAGGCCGCGGGGCACGAGCAGTACTTC.

This chain connects TRBV30 to TRBJ1-3; the match to TRBD1 covers 7 bases. Trimming removed 3 bases from V and 0 bases from J; junction bases left unmatched: 2. CDR3 length: 14 residues. Germline V gene data show CDR1 as GTSNPN and CDR2 as SVGIG (reference sequence). CDR3 bases: TGTGCCTGGAGGGGGACAGCCTCTGGAAACACCATATATTTT. Its translation is CAWRGTASGNTIYF. The full variable domain, completed using reference TRBV30 and TRBJ1-3, is SQTIHQWPATLVQPVGSPLSLECTVEGTSNPNLYWYRQAAGRGLQLLFYSVGIGQISSEVPQNLSASRPQDRQFILSSKKLLLSDSGFYLCAWRGTASGNTIYFGEGSWLTVV.

V and J are TRBV2 and TRBJ2-7; tentative D call: TRBD2 (6 bases). The germline V gene has CDR1 SNHLY and CDR2 FYNNEI. With 3 bases removed from V and 3 bases from J, the gap between germline ends came to 18 bases. This CDR3 region has 16 residues. CDR3 region: CASSEIVDGRVYEQYF. As DNA, the CDR3 is TGTGCCAGCAGTGAGATTGTGGACGGGAGAGTCTACGAGCAGTACTTC.

The V gene is TRBV19, the J gene TRBJ1-5, with TRBD1 matching over 7 bases. The trim removed 2 bases at V and 4 bases at J, leaving 5 bases unmatched. Germline lookup yields CDR1 LNHDA and CDR2 SQIVND (reference sequence). The CDR3 length is 15 residues. CDR3: CASSITGEMNQPQHF. In nucleotides, the CDR3 is TGTGCCAGTAGTATAACAGGGGAGATGAATCAGCCCCAGCATTTT. The full variable domain, its missing parts supplied by reference TRBV19 and TRBJ1-5, is DGGITQSPKYLFRKEGQNVTLSCEQNLNHDAMYWYRQDPGQGLRLIYYSQIVNDFQKGDIAEGYSVSREKKESFPLTVTSAQKNPTAFYLCASSITGEMNQPQHFGDGTRLSIL.

The CDR3 DNA reads as TGTGCCAGCAGTGTCGGACAGGTCGGCAATCAGCCCCAGCATTTT. This gives the protein CASSVGQVGNQPQHF. The rearrangement links TRBV2 to TRBJ1-5; TRBD1 agrees at 7 bases. Germline V gene data show CDR1 as SNHLY and CDR2 as FYNNEI. The V and J ends lost 4 bases and 2 bases, in that order; junction bases with no gene match: 5. The CDR3 runs 15 residues.

V and J are TRBV4-1 and TRBJ2-1; unclear D gene. Germline V gene data show CDR1 as MGHRA and CDR2 as YSYEKL. V gave up 2 bases and J gave up 7 bases, with 9 bases separating them. The CDR3 is 13 amino acids. CDR3 nucleotide sequence: TGCGCCAGCAGCCAACTATCGACTAATGAGCAGTTCTTC. Residues: CASSQLSTNEQFF.